This TCR beta chain was obtained from a study of T and B cells in COVID-19 patients. Across the whole study: The recovered cohort's median age was 34 years, versus about 63 years in active infection. In the active-infection cohort, about 90% of the 20 patients had comorbidities linked to unfavorable COVID-19 outcome. The study's findings and limits: Highly clonal in active COVID-19, TRB repertoires exceeded healthy-donor diversity and richness at recovery. There were thousands of TCR clusters exclusive to the recovered cohort, some 31 with low generation probability.

In its sample, this clonotype is large. Its specificity is unknown. The germline V gene encodes CDR1 LNHDA and CDR2 SQIVND (reference sequence). V was trimmed by 6 bases and J by 3 bases, leaving 14 bases between them. CDR3 length: 15 residues. From blood, about 250-550 ng of genomic DNA served as TRB template. BIOMED2 TRB-A/B primer pools were used in multiplex TRB PCR. TCRdb processed the multiplex PCR reads anew with MiXCR; each CDR3 protein has one entry. The sample yields over 5,500 distinct CDR3 sequences, approximately 24% seen once. The chain combines TRBV19 with TRBJ2-2, with a weak D call TRBD2 (7 bases). This TCR was recovered from a human donor who had recovered from COVID-19. The sequenced sample consisted of blood. The CDR3 protein is CASRGGAWDTGELFF. In DNA, the CDR3 is TGTGCCAGTAGGGGGGGGGCGTGGGACACCGGGGAGCTGTTTTTT.